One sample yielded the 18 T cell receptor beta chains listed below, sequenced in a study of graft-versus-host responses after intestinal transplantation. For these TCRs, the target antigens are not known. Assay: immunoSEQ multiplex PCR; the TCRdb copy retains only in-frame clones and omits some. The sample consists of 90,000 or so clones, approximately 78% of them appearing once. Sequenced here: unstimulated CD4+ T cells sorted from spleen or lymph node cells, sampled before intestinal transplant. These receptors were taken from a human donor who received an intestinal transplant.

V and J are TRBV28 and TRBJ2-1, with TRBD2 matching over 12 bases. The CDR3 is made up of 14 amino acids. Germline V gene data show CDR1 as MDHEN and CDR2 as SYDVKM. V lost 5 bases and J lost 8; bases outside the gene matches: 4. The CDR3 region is CASSRTSGNHEQFF. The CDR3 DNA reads TGTGCCAGCAGTCGGACTAGCGGGAACCATGAGCAGTTCTTC. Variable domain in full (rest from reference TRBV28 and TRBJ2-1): DVKVTQSSRYLVKRTGEKVFLECVQDMDHENMFWYRQDPGLGLRLIYFSYDVKMKEKGDIPEGYSVSREKKERFSLILESASTNQTSMYLCASSRTSGNHEQFFGPGTRLTVL.

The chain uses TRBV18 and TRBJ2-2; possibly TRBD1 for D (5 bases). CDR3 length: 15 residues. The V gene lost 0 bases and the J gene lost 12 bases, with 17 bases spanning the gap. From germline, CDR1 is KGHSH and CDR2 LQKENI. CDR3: CASSPPGLGPVKLFF. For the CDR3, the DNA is TGTGCCAGCTCACCACCGGGATTGGGGCCTGTGAAGCTGTTTTTT.

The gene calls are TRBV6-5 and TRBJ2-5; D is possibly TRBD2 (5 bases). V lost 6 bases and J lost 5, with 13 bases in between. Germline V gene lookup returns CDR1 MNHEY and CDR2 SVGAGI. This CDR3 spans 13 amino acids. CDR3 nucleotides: TGTGCCAGCAGGGAGCCCGGCGGGGAGACCCAGTACTTC. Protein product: CASREPGGETQYF.

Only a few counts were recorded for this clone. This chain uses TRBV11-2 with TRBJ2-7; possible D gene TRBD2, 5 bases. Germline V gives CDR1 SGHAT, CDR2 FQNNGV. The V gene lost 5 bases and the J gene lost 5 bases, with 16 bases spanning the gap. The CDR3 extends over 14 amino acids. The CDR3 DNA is TGTGCCAGCAGCCCTCTAGGGAGTACCCACGAGCAGTACTTC. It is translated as CASSPLGSTHEQYF. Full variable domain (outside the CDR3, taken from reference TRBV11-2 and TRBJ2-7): EAGVAQSPRYKIIEKRQSVAFWCNPISGHATLYWYQQILGQGPKLLIQFQNNGVVDDSQLPKDRFSAERLKGVDSTLKIQPAKLEDSAVYLCASSPLGSTHEQYFGPGTRLTVT.

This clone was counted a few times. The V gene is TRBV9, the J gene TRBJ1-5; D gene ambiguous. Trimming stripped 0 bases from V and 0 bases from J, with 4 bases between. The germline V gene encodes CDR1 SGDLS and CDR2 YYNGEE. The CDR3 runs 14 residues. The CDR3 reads CASSVGGSNQPQHF. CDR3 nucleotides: TGTGCCAGCAGCGTAGGAGGTAGCAATCAGCCCCAGCATTTT.

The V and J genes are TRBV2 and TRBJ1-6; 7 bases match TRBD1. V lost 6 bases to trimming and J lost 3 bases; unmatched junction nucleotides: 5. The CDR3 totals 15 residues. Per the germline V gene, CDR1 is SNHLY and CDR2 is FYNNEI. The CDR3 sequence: CASRRDRDYNSPLHF. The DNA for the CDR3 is TGTGCCAGCAGACGCGACAGGGACTATAATTCACCCCTCCACTTT.

CDR3 in amino acids: CASSNRQGQETQYF. The CDR3, as DNA: TGTGCCAGCAGCAACCGACAGGGTCAAGAGACCCAGTACTTC. The chain uses TRBV7-8 and TRBJ2-5; 7 bases line up with TRBD1. V gave up 5 bases and J gave up 2 bases; unmatched junction bases: 5. This CDR3 contains 14 residues. Germline V lookup: CDR1 SGHVS, CDR2 FQNEAQ.

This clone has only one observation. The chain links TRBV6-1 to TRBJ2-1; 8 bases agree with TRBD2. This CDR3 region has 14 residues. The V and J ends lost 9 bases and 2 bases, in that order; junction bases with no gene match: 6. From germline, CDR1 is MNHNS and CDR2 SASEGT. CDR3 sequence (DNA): TGTGCCAGGGGACTCGGGGGGGCCTACAATGAGCAGTTCTTC. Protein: CARGLGGAYNEQFF.

This CDR3 reads CASSQGGRGTGELFF. The CDR3 nucleotides read TGCGCCAGCAGCCAAGGCGGGAGGGGCACCGGGGAGCTGTTTTTT. The gene calls are TRBV4-1 and TRBJ2-2, with 9 bases fitting TRBD2. Germline values: CDR1 MGHRA, CDR2 YSYEKL. The V and J ends lost 1 base and 4 bases, in that order; junction bases with no gene match: 1. The CDR3 loop spans 15 amino acids.

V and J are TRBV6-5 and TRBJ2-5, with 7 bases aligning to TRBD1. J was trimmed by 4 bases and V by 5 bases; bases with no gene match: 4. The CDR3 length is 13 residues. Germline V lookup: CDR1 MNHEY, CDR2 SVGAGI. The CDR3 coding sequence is TGTGCCAGCAGTAAGGGGGCTCCAGAGACCCAGTACTTC. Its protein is CASSKGAPETQYF.

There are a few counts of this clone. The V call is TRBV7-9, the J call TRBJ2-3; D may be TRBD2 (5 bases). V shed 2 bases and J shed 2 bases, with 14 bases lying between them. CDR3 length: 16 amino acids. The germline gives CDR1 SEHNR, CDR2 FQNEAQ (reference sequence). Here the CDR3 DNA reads TGTGCCAGCAGCTTAAGCCGAGGGCTCCTCACAGATACGCAGTATTTT. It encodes CASSLSRGLLTDTQYF.

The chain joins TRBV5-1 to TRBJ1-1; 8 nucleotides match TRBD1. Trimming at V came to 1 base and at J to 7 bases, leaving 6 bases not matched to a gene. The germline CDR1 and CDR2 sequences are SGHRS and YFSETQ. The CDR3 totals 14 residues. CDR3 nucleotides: TGCGCCAGCAGCTTGAACTCAGGGGGCAATGAAGCTTTCTTT. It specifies CASSLNSGGNEAFF.

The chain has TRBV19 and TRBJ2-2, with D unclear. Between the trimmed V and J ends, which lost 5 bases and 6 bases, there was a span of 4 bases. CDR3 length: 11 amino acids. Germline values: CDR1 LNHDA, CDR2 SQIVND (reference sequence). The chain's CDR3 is CASSPSGELFF. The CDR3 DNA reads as TGTGCCAGTAGTCCTTCCGGGGAGCTGTTTTTT.

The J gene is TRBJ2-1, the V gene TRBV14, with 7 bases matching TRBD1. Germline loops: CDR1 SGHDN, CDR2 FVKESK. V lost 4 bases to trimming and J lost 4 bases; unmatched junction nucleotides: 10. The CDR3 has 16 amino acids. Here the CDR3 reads CASSLNRGRGYNEQFF. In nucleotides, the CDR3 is TGTGCCAGCAGCCTAAACAGGGGCCGTGGATACAATGAGCAGTTCTTC. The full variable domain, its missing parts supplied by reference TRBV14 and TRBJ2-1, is EAGVTQFPSHSVIEKGQTVTLRCDPISGHDNLYWYRRVMGKEIKFLLHFVKESKQDESGMPNNRFLAERTGGTYSTLKVQPAELEDSGVYFCASSLNRGRGYNEQFFGPGTRLTVL.

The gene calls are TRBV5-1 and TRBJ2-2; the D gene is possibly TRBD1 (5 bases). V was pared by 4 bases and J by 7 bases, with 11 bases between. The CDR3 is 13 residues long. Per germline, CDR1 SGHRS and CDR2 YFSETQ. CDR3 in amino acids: CASSLRVVGELFF. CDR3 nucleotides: TGCGCCAGCAGCCTCAGGGTGGTCGGGGAGCTGTTTTTT.

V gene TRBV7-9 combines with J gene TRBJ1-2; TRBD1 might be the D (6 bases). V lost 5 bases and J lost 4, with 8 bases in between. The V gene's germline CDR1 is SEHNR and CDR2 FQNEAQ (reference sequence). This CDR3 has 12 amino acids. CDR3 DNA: TGTGCCAGCAGCCGGGACATCTATGGCTACACCTTC. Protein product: CASSRDIYGYTF.

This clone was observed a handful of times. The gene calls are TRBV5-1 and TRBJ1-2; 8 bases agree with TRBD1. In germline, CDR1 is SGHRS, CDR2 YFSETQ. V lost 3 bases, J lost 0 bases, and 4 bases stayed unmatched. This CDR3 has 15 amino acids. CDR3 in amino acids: CASSSGQGANYGYTF. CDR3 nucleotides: TGCGCCAGCAGCTCCGGACAGGGAGCTAACTATGGCTACACCTTC.

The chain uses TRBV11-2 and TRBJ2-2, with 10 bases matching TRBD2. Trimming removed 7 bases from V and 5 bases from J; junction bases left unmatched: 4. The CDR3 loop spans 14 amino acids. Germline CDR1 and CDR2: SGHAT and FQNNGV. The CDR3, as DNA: TGTGCCAGCACCCTACTAGCGGGGACCGGGGAGCTGTTTTTT. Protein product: CASTLLAGTGELFF.